A single sample is the source of the 29 T cell receptor beta chains below, sequenced in a study of PD-1 blockade in classical Hodgkin lymphoma. Time point defined: newly diagnosed, previously untreated cHL patient sample. Purification of CD4+ T cells from thawed PBMCs was performed via magnetic negative selection. Libraries were prepared by immunoSEQ multiplex PCR; TCRdb keeps only in-frame clonotypes and omits some of them. The table has about 32,000 clones, 88% seen once. Source material: CD4+ T cells from blood. The receptors stem from a human donor with classical Hodgkin lymphoma.

This sequence joins TRBV2 and TRBJ1-2; TRBD1 agrees at 7 bases. Germline assignment: CDR1 SNHLY and CDR2 FYNNEI. Trimming cost V 1 base and J 2 bases; bases outside gene matches: 4. The CDR3 totals 15 residues. CDR3 DNA sequence: TGTGCCAGCAGTGAAGAGGGGACAGTCAACTATGGCTACACCTTC. Translating gives CASSEEGTVNYGYTF.

The chain joins TRBV25-1 to TRBJ1-1; D is undetermined. Trimming pared 5 bases from V and 5 bases from J, leaving 24 bases between. CDR3 length: 17 amino acids. Germline CDR1 and CDR2: MGHDK and SYGVNS. The CDR3 DNA sequence: TGTGCCAGCAGTCCCCAAGCCGGTTTTCGGTCCCGGACTGAAGCTTTCTTT. Its protein product is CASSPQAGFRSRTEAFF.

The rearrangement uses TRBV7-8 and TRBJ2-1; 7 positions agree with TRBD2. Germline values: CDR1 SGHVS, CDR2 FQNEAQ. Losses at the gene ends were 1 base for V and 5 bases for J; bases not matched to a gene: 5. CDR3 size: 15 residues. The CDR3 DNA reads TGTGCCAGCAGCTTAGGCGGGAGAATCAACAATGAGCAGTTCTTC. The encoded protein is CASSLGGRINNEQFF. The whole variable domain, remainder taken from reference TRBV7-8 and TRBJ2-1, is GAGVSQSPRYKVAKRGQDVALRCDPISGHVSLFWYQQALGQGPEFLTYFQNEAQLDKSGLPSDRFFAERPEGSVSTLKIQRTQQEDSAVYLCASSLGGRINNEQFFGPGTRLTVL.

The genes are TRBV5-1 and TRBJ1-1; D not resolved. The CDR3 extends over 14 amino acids. The V end lost 3 bases, the J end lost 1 base, and 10 bases lay between the germline ends. Germline V lookup: CDR1 SGHRS, CDR2 YFSETQ. This CDR3 is CASSYGPGNTEAFF. The DNA for the CDR3 is TGCGCCAGCAGCTATGGACCAGGGAACACTGAAGCTTTCTTT.

V and J are TRBV5-4 and TRBJ1-2; D possibly corresponds to TRBD1 (5 bases). In germline, CDR1 is SGHNT, CDR2 YYREEE (reference sequence). This CDR3 comprises 14 residues. The ends were cut back, 4 bases at V and 3 bases at J, with 13 bases in the middle. The CDR3 reads CASSPGGLYYGYTF. CDR3 coding DNA: TGTGCCAGCAGCCCCGGGGGACTTTACTATGGCTACACCTTC.

This clone is a singleton in its sample. The chain joins TRBV14 to TRBJ1-1, with a weak D call TRBD1 (6 bases). This CDR3 has 15 amino acids. The V gene's germline CDR1 is SGHDN and CDR2 FVKESK. Between the trimmed V and J ends, which lost 4 bases and 3 bases, there was a span of 15 bases. The DNA of the CDR3 is TGTGCCAGCAGCCCCGTGGGGAGGGGGGACACTGAAGCTTTCTTT. Its protein product is CASSPVGRGDTEAFF.

This clone occurred a few times. V and J are TRBV5-1 and TRBJ1-1; no clear D gene. Germline-derived CDR1 and CDR2 are SGHRS and YFSETQ. The V and J ends lost 4 bases and 0 bases respectively, with 10 bases between them. The length of the CDR3 is 14 residues. The CDR3 sequence: CASSMAPMNTEAFF. As DNA, the CDR3 is TGCGCCAGCAGCATGGCCCCAATGAACACTGAAGCTTTCTTT.

This chain connects TRBV7-2 to TRBJ1-2, with D possibly TRBD1 on 6 matching bases. V lost 5 bases to trimming and J lost 8 bases, with 18 bases between them. The CDR3 extends over 14 amino acids. Germline CDR1 SGHTA, CDR2 FQGNSA. CDR3 nucleotides: TGTGCCAGCAGCCCCCTGGCGGGGGCGCGAGGCTACACCTTC. As protein: CASSPLAGARGYTF.

The rearrangement joins TRBV18 to TRBJ1-5; D ambiguous. With 10 bases removed from V and 3 bases from J, the gap between germline ends came to 16 bases. This CDR3 spans 14 amino acids. Germline CDR1 KGHSH, CDR2 LQKENI. For the CDR3, the DNA is TGTGCCACATCCGCCCGCGACAACAATCAGCCCCAGCATTTT. This translates into CATSARDNNQPQHF.

This clone came up once. This chain joins TRBV7-9 and TRBJ1-5, with D unresolved. The CDR3 contains 14 residues. With 1 base removed from V and 3 bases from J, the gap between germline ends came to 7 bases. Per the germline V gene, CDR1 is SEHNR and CDR2 is FQNEAQ (reference sequence). The CDR3 DNA reads as TGTGCCAGCAGCTTAGGGTCAATCAATCAGCCCCAGCATTTT. It specifies CASSLGSINQPQHF.

V and J are TRBV19 and TRBJ2-1, with D unclear. This CDR3 has 14 residues. Deletions cut 5 bases from V and 4 bases from J, with 12 bases between. Germline V gene lookup returns CDR1 LNHDA and CDR2 SQIVND (reference sequence). CDR3 nucleotide sequence: TGTGCCAGTAGTGCCAGGAACGATTACAATGAGCAGTTCTTC. Translation gives CASSARNDYNEQFF.

V usage is TRBV4-1 and J usage is TRBJ2-5; D may be TRBD2 (6 bases). Germline assignment: CDR1 MGHRA and CDR2 YSYEKL. V was pared by 1 base and J by 2 bases, with 11 bases between. The length of the CDR3 is 15 residues. In nucleotides, the CDR3 is TGCGCCAGCAGCCAAGGCGGGACGCTTCAAGAGACCCAGTACTTC. Protein sequence: CASSQGGTLQETQYF.

The CDR3 DNA is TGTGCCAGCAGCTTAGGAGGGGGACTAGCAGTCTACAATGAGCAGTTCTTC. It codes for CASSLGGGLAVYNEQFF. The chain employs TRBV5-4 and TRBJ2-1; 9 bases match TRBD2. The CDR3 is 17 amino acids. The germline V gene has CDR1 SGHNT and CDR2 YYREEE (reference sequence). V lost 2 bases to trimming and J lost 3 bases; unmatched junction nucleotides: 9. The full variable domain, its missing parts supplied by reference TRBV5-4 and TRBJ2-1, is ETGVTQSPTHLIKTRGQQVTLRCSSQSGHNTVSWYQQALGQGPQFIFQYYREEENGRGNFPPRFSGLQFPNYSSELNVNALELDDSALYLCASSLGGGLAVYNEQFFGPGTRLTVL.

V usage is TRBV11-2 and J usage is TRBJ2-7, with TRBD1 identical over 8 bases. Looked up from germline, CDR1 is SGHAT and CDR2 is FQNNGV. The CDR3 totals 16 residues. V was clipped by 5 bases and J by 3 bases; unmatched bases: 12. The CDR3 here is CASSQPIRTGRYEQYF. The CDR3 nucleotides read TGTGCCAGCAGCCAACCAATTCGGACAGGGCGCTACGAGCAGTACTTC.

The J gene is TRBJ1-1, the V gene TRBV6-5; TRBD1 aligns across 9 bases. Trimming at V came to 6 bases and at J to 5 bases, leaving 7 bases not matched to a gene. The CDR3 consists of 14 residues. Germline CDR1 and CDR2: MNHEY and SVGAGI. The CDR3 sequence is CASRYRGRGTEAFF. The DNA for the CDR3 is TGTGCCAGCAGGTACAGGGGGCGAGGGACTGAAGCTTTCTTT.

This clone was observed once. The J gene is TRBJ2-7, the V gene TRBV9, with TRBD2 matching over 13 bases. After removal of 4 bases from V and 6 bases from J, the junction contained 7 bases not matched to a gene. CDR3 length: 15 amino acids. CDR1 is SGDLS, CDR2 YYNGEE, per germline. The CDR3 loop is CASSPRLAGGIEQYF. DNA of the CDR3: TGTGCCAGCAGCCCAAGACTAGCGGGAGGTATCGAGCAGTACTTC.

The CDR3 nucleotides are TGTGCCAGCAGGCAGAGACGTAGCAATCAGCCCCAGCATTTT. This encodes CASRQRRSNQPQHF. J is TRBJ1-5 and V is TRBV6-1, with D hard to call. Germline lookup yields CDR1 MNHNS and CDR2 SASEGT. V was pared by 6 bases and J by 0 bases, with 9 bases between. This CDR3 spans 14 amino acids.

The chain is built from TRBV19 and TRBJ1-3; D is undetermined. Germline V gene lookup returns CDR1 LNHDA and CDR2 SQIVND (reference sequence). This CDR3 comprises 15 residues. Deletions cut 5 bases from V and 3 bases from J, with 14 bases between. CDR3 sequence reads: CASSPVTTLGNTIYF. As DNA, the CDR3 is TGTGCCAGTAGTCCCGTAACTACCCTTGGAAACACCATATATTTT.

V usage is TRBV11-2 and J usage is TRBJ2-2, with 7 bases aligning to TRBD2. V dropped 5 bases and J dropped 3; count of bases not matched to a gene: 12. This CDR3 has 17 residues. Germline values: CDR1 SGHAT, CDR2 FQNNGV. The CDR3 DNA reads TGTGCCAGCAGCCACAAACGGGGGGATCGGGACACCGGGGAGCTGTTTTTT. This encodes CASSHKRGDRDTGELFF.

V usage is TRBV7-9 and J usage is TRBJ2-3; D possibly matches TRBD1 or TRBD2 (5 bases each). V was pared by 0 bases and J by 8 bases, with 15 bases between. The CDR3 has 15 amino acids. In germline, CDR1 is SEHNR, CDR2 FQNEAQ (reference sequence). This CDR3 reads CASSLAGALSVTQYF. The DNA for the CDR3 is TGTGCCAGCAGCTTAGCCGGGGCCTTGAGTGTTACGCAGTATTTT.

The V call is TRBV28, the J call TRBJ2-1; 7 bases are a match to TRBD2. Germline loops: CDR1 MDHEN, CDR2 SYDVKM. The J segment lost 1 base and the V segment lost 7 bases, leaving 10 bases of the junction unmatched. CDR3 length: 16 residues. The CDR3 loop is CASNLGGSGSYNEQFF. CDR3 bases: TGTGCCAGCAATCTCGGGGGGAGCGGGTCCTACAATGAGCAGTTCTTC.

The genes are TRBV28 and TRBJ2-7; 7 bases are a match to TRBD2. Germline values: CDR1 MDHEN, CDR2 SYDVKM. The CDR3 covers 15 residues. J was trimmed by 0 bases and V by 2 bases; bases with no gene match: 4. CDR3 DNA sequence: TGTGCCAGCAGTTTAGTGGGAGGGTCCTCCTACGAGCAGTACTTC. Protein product: CASSLVGGSSYEQYF.

This clone was counted a single time. The J gene is TRBJ2-6, the V gene TRBV7-3; TRBD1 matches at 9 bases. From germline, CDR1 is SGHTA and CDR2 FQGTGA. V lost 5 bases to trimming and J lost 0 bases; unmatched junction nucleotides: 14. This CDR3 is built from 20 residues. CDR3 coding DNA: TGTGCCAGCAGCCCCAGAATGTTACAGGGGGCGATCTCTGGGGCCAACGTCCTGACTTTC. It specifies CASSPRMLQGAISGANVLTF.

V usage is TRBV5-1 and J usage is TRBJ2-1; TRBD2 matches at 10 bases. Germline CDR1 SGHRS, CDR2 YFSETQ. V was pared by 4 bases and J by 8 bases, with 9 bases of the junction left unmatched. The CDR3 is 15 residues long. The CDR3 loop reads CASSAGLAVIDEQFF. For the CDR3, the DNA is TGCGCCAGCAGCGCCGGACTAGCGGTTATAGATGAGCAGTTCTTC.

This chain connects TRBV7-9 to TRBJ1-1; 7 bases are shared with TRBD1. V shed 4 bases, J shed 5 bases, and the junction held 10 bases outside the gene matches. Germline CDR1 reads SEHNR; CDR2 reads FQNEAQ (reference sequence). This CDR3 contains 15 residues. The CDR3 sequence is CASSSRTGSGTEAFF. CDR3 DNA sequence: TGTGCCAGCAGCTCACGGACAGGCTCGGGGACTGAAGCTTTCTTT.

V and J are TRBV29-1 and TRBJ2-1, with 10 bases matching TRBD2. With V trimmed by 6 bases and J by 1 base, 6 bases remained unmatched. This CDR3 has 15 residues. Germline V gene data show CDR1 as SQVTM and CDR2 as ANQGSEA. The CDR3 is CSVLTSGLSYNEQFF. CDR3 sequence (DNA): TGCAGCGTGTTGACTAGCGGGTTATCCTACAATGAGCAGTTCTTC.

The chain combines TRBV6-1 with TRBJ2-7, with 10 bases lining up with TRBD2. Germline V gives CDR1 MNHNS, CDR2 SASEGT. CDR3 length equals 15 residues. With V trimmed by 1 base and J by 4 bases, 4 bases remained unmatched. CDR3 sequence reads: CASSEESGRAYEQYF. As DNA, the CDR3 is TGTGCCAGCAGTGAAGAGAGCGGGAGGGCTTACGAGCAGTACTTC.

This chain connects TRBV5-1 to TRBJ2-5; 7 bases fit TRBD2. J lost 2 bases, V lost 5 bases, and 6 bases had no gene match. The length of the CDR3 is 14 residues. Per germline, CDR1 SGHRS and CDR2 YFSETQ. CDR3 sequence (DNA): TGCGCCAGCAGGGTCGGGGGGAATCAAGAGACCCAGTACTTC. This encodes CASRVGGNQETQYF.

This clone occurred once. The chain uses TRBV11-3 and TRBJ2-6; a possible D gene is TRBD2 (6 bases). Looked up from germline, CDR1 is SGHNT and CDR2 is YENEEA. Trimming took off 5 bases at V and 1 base at J, with 9 bases between the two ends. The CDR3 has 15 residues. The CDR3 region has the DNA TGTGCCAGCAGCCGGGCGGGGTCTGGGGCCAACGTCCTGACTTTC. Translation: CASSRAGSGANVLTF.